The 21 T cell receptor beta chains below were found in one sample sequenced in a study of spatial heterogeneity in lung cancer. Each CDR3 protein is one row after TCRdb ran MiXCR on the 5' RACE reads. The sample holds approximately 41,000 distinct CDR3 sequences, 10% seen once. Stated time point: blood at routine non-recurrence follow-up after resection. This specimen consisted of PBMCs, obtained at follow-up. The receptors here all came from a female donor with early-stage non-small cell lung cancer.

This clonotype was seen at least ten times. CDR3 protein: CASSPSRGPNTIYF. The CDR3 nucleotides read TGTGCCAGCTCACCGAGTCGGGGTCCGAACACCATATATTTT. J is TRBJ1-3 and V is TRBV18; D is ambiguous. This CDR3 contains 14 residues. Germline lookup yields CDR1 KGHSH and CDR2 LQKENI. V gave up 3 bases and J gave up 7 bases, with 13 bases separating them.

As DNA, the CDR3 is TGTGCCAGCAGTGATGGGGGACAGGGAAGAGAAAAACTGTTTTTT. Its protein is CASSDGGQGREKLFF. V gene TRBV2 combines with J gene TRBJ1-4; 9 positions match TRBD1. Germline V gene sequence: CDR1 SNHLY, CDR2 FYNNEI. The CDR3 contains 15 residues. The V gene end was trimmed by 3 bases and the J gene end by 8 bases; junction bases not matched to a gene: 7.

V usage is TRBV4-3 and J usage is TRBJ2-5, with 11 nucleotides matching TRBD1. The CDR3 length is 16 residues. CDR1 LGHNA and CDR2 YSLEER come from the germline V gene. V gave up 0 bases and J gave up 3 bases; unmatched junction bases: 3. As DNA, the CDR3 is TGCGCCAGCAGCCAAGACTGGGGACAGGGGGAAGAGACCCAGTACTTC. Translating it yields CASSQDWGQGEETQYF.

This clonotype was recorded many times. V and J are TRBV14 and TRBJ2-5, with 7 positions matching TRBD1. The germline CDR1 and CDR2 sequences are SGHDN and FVKESK. J was trimmed by 0 bases and V by 4 bases; bases with no gene match: 17. This CDR3 spans 19 amino acids. This chain's CDR3 is CASSPSTGTVLRYQETQYF. CDR3 DNA sequence: TGTGCCAGCAGCCCAAGTACCGGGACAGTGCTTAGGTACCAAGAGACCCAGTACTTC.

This clonotype has a count of ten or more. The J gene is TRBJ1-1, the V gene TRBV5-1; no reliable D call. The CDR3 spans 14 residues. The germline V and J ends were trimmed by 0 bases and 0 bases, with 6 bases remaining between them. Germline V gene data show CDR1 as SGHRS and CDR2 as YFSETQ. CDR3 coding DNA: TGCGCCAGCAGCTTGGAGCCCATGAACACTGAAGCTTTCTTT. Translating gives CASSLEPMNTEAFF.

The rearrangement joins TRBV28 to TRBJ2-7; TRBD1 agrees at 7 bases. V lost 5 bases and J lost 5; bases outside the gene matches: 3. Looked up from germline, CDR1 is MDHEN and CDR2 is SYDVKM. CDR3 size: 12 residues. The CDR3 DNA follows: TGTGCCAGCAGTCCGACAGGGAACGAGCAGTACTTC. Amino acids: CASSPTGNEQYF.

At least ten counts were recorded for this clonotype. V and J are TRBV13 and TRBJ2-7, with D perhaps matching TRBD1 (6 bases). This CDR3 is 17 amino acids long. CDR1 and CDR2 (germline): PRHDT, FYEKMQ (reference sequence). V was trimmed by 5 bases and J by 2 bases, leaving 22 bases between them. CDR3 in amino acids: CASSPEGTPGPTYEQYF. CDR3 DNA: TGTGCCAGCAGCCCCGAGGGGACACCTGGGCCAACCTACGAGCAGTACTTC.

The chain couples TRBV29-1 to TRBJ1-3; no firm D call. This CDR3 has 14 residues. Germline V gene data show CDR1 as SQVTM and CDR2 as ANQGSEA. V lost 2 bases and J 6 bases, leaving 14 bases between the germline ends. As DNA, the CDR3 is TGCAGCGTTGAATGGCGAAGACGGCCAAACACCATATATTTT. This gives the protein CSVEWRRRPNTIYF.

The V call is TRBV28, the J call TRBJ2-7, with 7 nucleotides matching TRBD1. This CDR3 has 14 residues. CDR1 is MDHEN, CDR2 SYDVKM, per germline. Trimming cost V 6 bases and J 3 bases; bases outside gene matches: 8. DNA for the CDR3: TGTGCCAGCAGCCCTCCGGACAGGTACTACGAGCAGTACTTC. Translation: CASSPPDRYYEQYF.

This clonotype was detected a few times. J is TRBJ2-1 and V is TRBV5-1; D is undetermined. CDR1 and CDR2 (germline): SGHRS, YFSETQ. The CDR3 runs to 15 residues. Trimming shortened V by 0 bases and J by 4 bases, and 11 bases separated the two germline ends. The CDR3 DNA follows: TGCGCCAGCAGCTTGGAATATCCCCGTTACAATGAGCAGTTCTTC. Its protein is CASSLEYPRYNEQFF.

This chain connects TRBV28 to TRBJ2-3; D is ambiguous. Trimming removed 2 bases at V and 0 bases at J, with 18 bases between. This CDR3 region has 18 residues. Germline lookup yields CDR1 MDHEN and CDR2 SYDVKM. The CDR3, as DNA: TGTGCCAGCAGTTTAAGGCTTGACTCCGGAGTGAGCACAGATACGCAGTATTTT. This encodes CASSLRLDSGVSTDTQYF.

In its sample, this clonotype was seen many times. In nucleotides, the CDR3 is TGTGCCAGCTCACCACCGAATAATTCACCCCTCCACTTT. Residues: CASSPPNNSPLHF. V is TRBV18 and J is TRBJ1-6; unclear D gene. V was clipped by 0 bases and J by 5 bases, with 2 bases between them. The CDR3 length is 13 residues. Per the germline V gene, CDR1 is KGHSH and CDR2 is LQKENI. The full variable domain, in which reference TRBV18 and TRBJ1-6 provide the parts outside the CDR3, is NAGVMQNPRHLVRRRGQEARLRCSPMKGHSHVYWYRQLPEEGLKFMVYLQKENIIDESGMPKERFSAEFPKEGPSILRIQQVVRGDSAAYFCASSPPNNSPLHFGNGTRLTVT.

This clonotype was seen repeatedly, ten times or more. The DNA is left out, because the CDR3 cannot be placed on it with certainty; the CDR3 is given as TCRdb lists it. This chain connects TRBV29-1 to TRBJ2-7; no check of the table's D call, TRBD1, against the DNA was made. Counting both end residues, the CDR3 totals 11 amino acids. Germline CDR1 SQVTM, CDR2 ANQGSEA. CDR3: CSVGPGNPTYF.

This clonotype was counted ten times or more. The chain recombines TRBV2 with TRBJ2-3, with D possibly being TRBD2 (5 bases). V was trimmed by 7 bases and J by 1 base, leaving 21 bases between them. Germline CDR1 is SNHLY and CDR2 is FYNNEI. The CDR3 runs to 17 residues. For the CDR3, the DNA is TGTGCCAGCAAGACAATGGGGTTGAGGACTGGCACAGATACGCAGTATTTT. This encodes CASKTMGLRTGTDTQYF. The whole variable domain, remainder taken from reference TRBV2 and TRBJ2-3, is EPEVTQTPSHQVTQMGQEVILRCVPISNHLYFYWYRQILGQKVEFLVSFYNNEISEKSEIFDDQFSVERPDGSNFTLKIRSTKLEDSAMYFCASKTMGLRTGTDTQYFGPGTRLTVL.

This clonotype has more than one count but fewer than ten. The CDR3 here is CASSEEQNTGELFF. DNA of the CDR3: TGTGCCAGCAGTGAAGAACAGAACACCGGGGAGCTGTTTTTT. V and J are TRBV2 and TRBJ2-2; D uncertain. Per germline, CDR1 SNHLY and CDR2 FYNNEI. This CDR3 spans 14 amino acids. Trimming removed 1 base from V and 1 base from J, with 4 bases in between.

The V and J genes are TRBV5-4 and TRBJ1-5, with a weak D call TRBD1 (5 bases). Looked up from germline, CDR1 is SGHNT and CDR2 is YYREEE (reference sequence). There are 16 residues in the CDR3. Trimming stripped 1 base from V and 0 bases from J, with 11 bases between. The CDR3 sequence is CASSLPGKDSNQPQHF. The DNA for the CDR3 is TGTGCCAGCAGCTTGCCAGGGAAGGATAGCAATCAGCCCCAGCATTTT.

V gene TRBV12-3 or TRBV12-4 combines with J gene TRBJ2-5; 8 positions agree with TRBD2. The V and J ends lost 6 bases and 9 bases, in that order; junction bases with no gene match: 9. CDR3 length equals 13 residues. The CDR3 protein is CASSRTGGWAQYF. The CDR3 bases are TGTGCCAGCAGCCGCACGGGGGGGTGGGCCCAGTACTTC.

This clonotype occurred many times. V and J are TRBV4-3 and TRBJ1-6, with D unclear. Germline V gene sequence: CDR1 LGHNA, CDR2 YSLEER. V gave up 0 bases and J gave up 7 bases, with 10 bases separating them. This CDR3 spans 15 amino acids. The CDR3 here is CASSQDSGPNSPLHF. As DNA, the CDR3 is TGCGCCAGCAGCCAAGATTCGGGTCCGAATTCACCCCTCCACTTT.

This clonotype was observed a handful of times. V is TRBV19 and J is TRBJ2-5, with D possibly being TRBD2 (6 bases). Germline CDR1 reads LNHDA; CDR2 reads SQIVND (reference sequence). V was cut by 7 bases and J by 4 bases, with 13 bases left in between. The CDR3 length is 13 residues. The CDR3 is CASNRGTGETQYF. As DNA, the CDR3 is TGTGCCAGTAATCGGGGGACGGGAGAGACCCAGTACTTC.

This clonotype is medium-sized (0.01 to 0.1%) by share. This chain's CDR3 is CASSRPGHRNTEAFF. In DNA, the CDR3 is TGTGCCAGCAGCCGCCCGGGACACCGGAACACTGAAGCTTTCTTT. The chain couples TRBV3-1 to TRBJ1-1; maybe TRBD1 (6 bases). The CDR3 extends over 15 amino acids. Trimming took 4 bases from V and 1 from J, leaving 13 bases between them. Germline V gene sequence: CDR1 LGHDT, CDR2 YNNKEL (reference sequence).

This clonotype was observed at least ten times. This chain uses TRBV10-3 with TRBJ1-1; D call uncertain. The CDR3 covers 13 residues. CDR1 ENHRY and CDR2 SYGVKD come from the germline V gene. Trimming left V 0 bases short and J 9 bases short, with 11 bases between. In nucleotides, the CDR3 is TGTGCCATCAGTGAGTCGATAATTGACAAAGCTTTCTTT. It specifies CAISESIIDKAFF.